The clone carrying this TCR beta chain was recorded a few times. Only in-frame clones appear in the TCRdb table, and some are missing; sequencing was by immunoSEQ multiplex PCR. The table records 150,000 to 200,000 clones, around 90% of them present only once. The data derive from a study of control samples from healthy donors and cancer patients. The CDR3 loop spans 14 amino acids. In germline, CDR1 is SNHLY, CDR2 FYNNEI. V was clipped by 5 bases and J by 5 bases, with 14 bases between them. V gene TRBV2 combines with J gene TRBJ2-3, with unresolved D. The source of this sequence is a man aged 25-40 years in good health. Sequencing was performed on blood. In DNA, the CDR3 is TGTGCCAGCAGTAGACTCGCCTCCGGAGATACGCAGTATTTT. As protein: CASSRLASGDTQYF.